The 7 T cell receptor beta chains in this list originate from one sample, sequenced in a study of human T cells and chemical hapten exposure. Time point: patch test 3, about 24 weeks after DPC sensitization. The treatment is: therapeutic diphenylcyclopropenone sensitization with weekly scalp DPC. MiXCR was run by TCRdb on the RACE reads, yielding one entry per CDR3 protein. The sample lists 85,000 to 100,000 distinct CDR3 sequences, less than 35% occurring once. The sample here was whole blood, taken in connection with sensitization to the hapten diphenylcyclopropenone (DPC). These receptors were collected from a man aged 40-49 years with alopecia areata. Some clones in this sample may be carry-over from other donors' samples.

V usage is TRBV6-2 or TRBV6-3 and J usage is TRBJ2-7, with D tentatively TRBD2 (6 bases). Germline V gene lookup returns CDR1 MNHEY and CDR2 SVGEGT. The V end lost 5 bases, the J end lost 1 base, and 12 bases lay between the germline ends. This CDR3 contains 14 residues. The chain's CDR3 is CASSRDLRSYEQYF. The CDR3 DNA reads as TGTGCCAGCAGTCGGGACTTAAGATCCTACGAGCAGTACTTC.

This clonotype was seen only once. Its ends do not fully match the called genes, so a read error is possible. The gene calls are TRBV6-2 or TRBV6-3 and TRBJ2-6; 8 bases agree with TRBD1. Looked up from germline, CDR1 is MNHEY and CDR2 is SVGEGT. This CDR3 has 16 amino acids. The DNA for the CDR3 is TGTACCAGCAGTTATAACAGGGGGTCTGGGGCCAACGTCCTGACTTTC. Translating gives CTSSYNRGSGANVLTF.

This clonotype was counted a few times. This sequence joins TRBV28 and TRBJ1-4; D gene uncertain. Germline values: CDR1 MDHEN, CDR2 SYDVKM. CDR3 length equals 11 residues. V lost 3 bases to trimming and J lost 8 bases, with 4 bases between them. CDR3 sequence (DNA): TGTGCCAGCAGTTTCCAAGAAAAACTGTTTTTT. Translation gives CASSFQEKLFF.

This clonotype was found a few times. The chain uses TRBV25-1 and TRBJ1-1; D not certain. V was trimmed by 6 bases and J by 2 bases, leaving 7 bases between them. Germline CDR1 reads MGHDK; CDR2 reads SYGVNS. The CDR3 covers 12 residues. In nucleotides, the CDR3 is TGTGCCAGCAGCGGGTTAAACACTGAAGCTTTCTTT. Its translation is CASSGLNTEAFF.

This chain uses TRBV5-4 with TRBJ1-1; no clear D. V dropped 1 base and J dropped 2 bases, with 9 bases sitting between them. Germline values: CDR1 SGHNT, CDR2 YYREEE (reference sequence). This CDR3 contains 14 residues. The CDR3 nucleotides read TGTGCCAGCAGCTTGTACAGTGTTAACACTGAAGCTTTCTTT. Translation gives CASSLYSVNTEAFF.

The chain links TRBV28 to TRBJ2-5, with TRBD2 as a possible D gene (5 bases). Per the germline V gene, CDR1 is MDHEN and CDR2 is SYDVKM. V lost 3 bases and J 4 bases, leaving 6 bases between the germline ends. The CDR3 runs to 12 residues. The CDR3 is CASSLLAETQYF. CDR3 DNA: TGTGCCAGCAGTTTGCTAGCAGAGACCCAGTACTTC.

This clonotype has only a few counts. The rearrangement links TRBV7-9 to TRBJ2-7; D may correspond to TRBD1 or TRBD2 (5 bases each). This CDR3 is built from 14 residues. CDR1 and CDR2 (germline): SEHNR, FQNEAQ (reference sequence). V lost 4 bases and J lost 3, with 13 bases in between. The CDR3 sequence is CASSSKGTNYEQYF. DNA of the CDR3: TGTGCCAGCAGCTCTAAAGGGACGAACTACGAGCAGTACTTC. Using reference TRBV7-9 and TRBJ2-7 for the parts outside the CDR3, the full variable domain is DTGVSQNPRHKITKRGQNVTFRCDPISEHNRLYWYRQTLGQGPEFLTYFQNEAQLEKSRLLSDRFSAERPKGSFSTLEIQRTEQGDSAMYLCASSSKGTNYEQYFGPGTRLTVT.